This T cell receptor beta chain was captured in a study of shared clonotypes between healthy human individuals. This CDR3 spans 16 amino acids. V was clipped by 0 bases and J by 5 bases; unmatched bases: 7. Germline assignment: CDR1 MNHNY and CDR2 SVGAGI (reference sequence). Produced via immunoSEQ multiplex PCR; TCRdb's table is partial and in-frame only. The data contain over a million clones, approximately 80% of them singletons. The receptor's source is a man between 18 and 29 years old in good health. Some clones in this sample may be carry-over from other donors' samples. Sequenced sample: memory CD4+ T cells from PBMCs. Subset denoted: CD45RA-negative fraction. The genes are TRBV6-6 and TRBJ2-5, with TRBD2 identical over 9 bases. CDR3 in DNA: TGTGCCAGCAGTTACTCTCGCGGGAGGGCCGACGAGACCCAGTACTTC. Its translation: CASSYSRGRADETQYF.